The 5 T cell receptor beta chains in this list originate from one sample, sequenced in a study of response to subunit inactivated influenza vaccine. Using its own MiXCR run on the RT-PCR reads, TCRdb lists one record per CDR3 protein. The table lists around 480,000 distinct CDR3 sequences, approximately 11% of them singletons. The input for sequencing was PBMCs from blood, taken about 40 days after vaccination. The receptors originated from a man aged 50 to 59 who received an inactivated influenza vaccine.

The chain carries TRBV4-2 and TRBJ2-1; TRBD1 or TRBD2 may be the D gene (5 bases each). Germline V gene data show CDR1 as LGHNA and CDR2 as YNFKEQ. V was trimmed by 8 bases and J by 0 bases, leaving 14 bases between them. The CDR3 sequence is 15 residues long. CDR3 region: CASEVGTTSYNEQFF. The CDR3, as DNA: TGTGCCAGCGAGGTTGGGACGACCTCCTACAATGAGCAGTTCTTC.

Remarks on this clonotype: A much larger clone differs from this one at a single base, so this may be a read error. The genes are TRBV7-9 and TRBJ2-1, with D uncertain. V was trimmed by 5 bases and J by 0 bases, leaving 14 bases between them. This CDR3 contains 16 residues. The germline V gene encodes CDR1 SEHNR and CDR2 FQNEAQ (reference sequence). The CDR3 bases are TGTGCCAGCAGCAAGGTAGCCTTGAGCTCCTACAATGAGCAGTTCTTC. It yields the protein CASSKVALSSYNEQFF.

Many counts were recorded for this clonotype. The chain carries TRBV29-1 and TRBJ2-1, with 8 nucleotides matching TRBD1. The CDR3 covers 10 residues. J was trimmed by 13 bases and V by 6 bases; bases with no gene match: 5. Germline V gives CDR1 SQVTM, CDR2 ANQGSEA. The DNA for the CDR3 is TGCAGCGTCGACGACAGGGGCCAGTTCTTC. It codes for CSVDDRGQFF.

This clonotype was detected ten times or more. The CDR3 nucleotides are TGCAGCGTTGCCCCATCATCGCGACCATCTGAGCAGTTCTTC. Translation gives CSVAPSSRPSEQFF. V usage is TRBV29-1 and J usage is TRBJ2-1, with D hard to call. CDR1 and CDR2 from the germline V gene are SQVTM and ANQGSEA. This CDR3 comprises 14 residues. V was trimmed by 4 bases and J by 9 bases, leaving 19 bases between them.

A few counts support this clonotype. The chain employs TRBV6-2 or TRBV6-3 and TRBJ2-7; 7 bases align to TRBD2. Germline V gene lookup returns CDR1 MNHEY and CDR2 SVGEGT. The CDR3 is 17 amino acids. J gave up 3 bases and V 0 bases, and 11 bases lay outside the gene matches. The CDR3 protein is CASSYSIELADYYEQYF. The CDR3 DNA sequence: TGTGCCAGCAGTTACTCGATAGAGCTAGCGGACTACTACGAGCAGTACTTC.